Each of the 14 T cell receptor beta chains below was sequenced from the same sample in a study of T cell clonality in common variable immunodeficiency. Regarding the study as a whole: In common variable immunodeficiency, TCR beta chains reportedly carried fewer deletions and N-nucleotide insertions.

No antigen has been assigned to these receptors. The data were produced by immunoSEQ multiplex PCR, yet TCRdb's version contains in-frame clones alone and is incomplete. The repertoire yields 32,000 or so clones, none seen only once; the top ten contain about 6.1%. The sequencing sample was made of peripheral blood mononuclear cells. The receptor set was obtained from a human donor with common variable immunodeficiency.

This clone was counted a few times. From the germline J gene comes the end of the CDR3, since the read stops 3 residues before it. This chain joins TRBV2 and TRBJ2-2; D may be TRBD1 (6 bases). From germline, CDR1 is SNHLY and CDR2 FYNNEI. V lost 5 bases, J lost 1 base, and 11 bases lay in between. The CDR3 sequence is 15 residues long. CDR3 DNA, as far as it was read: TGTGCCAGCAGTCGCCCGGACAGGAACACCGGGGAG. Translating it yields CASSRPDRNTGE. The whole CDR3 protein is CASSRPDRNTGELFF.

At least ten counts were recorded for this clone. The DNA read from the CDR3 is TGTGCCAGCAGGAGGGTTGGAGAGACC. As protein: CASRRVGET. The complete CDR3 reads CASRRVGETQYF. The chain combines TRBV2 with TRBJ2-5; tentative D call: TRBD2 (5 bases). From the germline J gene comes the end of the CDR3, since the read stops 3 residues before it. Trimming stripped 6 bases from V and 4 bases from J, with 9 bases between. The CDR3 consists of 12 residues. CDR1 SNHLY and CDR2 FYNNEI come from the germline V gene.

On this clone itself: The CDR3 extends 3 residues past the end of the read, so its final part is completed from the germline J gene. The chain recombines TRBV2 with TRBJ2-5, with TRBD2 identical over 7 bases. The CDR3 totals 16 residues. Germline-derived CDR1 and CDR2 are SNHLY and FYNNEI. The ends lost 4 bases at V and 2 bases at J; junction bases unmatched: 10. The CDR3 bases that were read are TGTGCCAGCAGTGGGGACTCCGGGGGGTTACAAGAGACC. This codes for CASSGDSGGLQET. The complete CDR3 sequence is CASSGDSGGLQETQYF.

This clone was seen at least ten times. The observed sequence ends 3 residues before the CDR3 terminus, with the missing tail filled in from the germline J gene. The chain uses TRBV18 and TRBJ1-1; possibly TRBD1 for D (5 bases). The germline gives CDR1 KGHSH, CDR2 LQKENI. This CDR3 contains 13 residues. Trimming removed 4 bases from V and 6 bases from J, with 12 bases in between. The CDR3 sequence is CASSLQQESEAFF. The sequenced part of the CDR3 DNA is TGTGCCAGCTCACTTCAACAGGAATCTGAA.

The table lists this clone with a few counts. The read halts 3 residues ahead of the CDR3 end, with the missing end drawn from the germline J gene. V usage is TRBV2 and J usage is TRBJ2-7; D is perhaps TRBD2 (5 bases). V lost 3 bases and J lost 3, with 24 bases in between. This CDR3 contains 18 residues. The V gene's germline CDR1 is SNHLY and CDR2 FYNNEI. The sequenced part of the CDR3 DNA is TGTGCCAGCAGTGAGAGGGCAGGTCAATTTCTCCTATTCTACGAG. It codes for CASSERAGQFLLFYE. The whole CDR3 region reads CASSERAGQFLLFYEQYF.

A note on this clone: The read comes to an end 3 residues before the CDR3 does, leaving the germline J gene to fill in the end. This chain links TRBV13 with TRBJ1-1; 12 bases agree with TRBD1. The CDR3 contains 16 residues. Unmatched junction bases numbered 9, after V lost 5 bases and J lost 5 bases. In germline, CDR1 is PRHDT, CDR2 FYEKMQ (reference sequence). CDR3 DNA (partial): TGTGCCAGCAGCCGGGGACAGGGGGCAGGATGGACTGAA. Translation gives CASSRGQGAGWTE. The complete CDR3 reads CASSRGQGAGWTEAFF.

This clone was counted at least ten times. The read finishes 3 residues shy of the CDR3 end, and the germline J gene is used to complete it. The chain uses TRBV19 and TRBJ2-2; 10 nucleotides line up with TRBD1. The ends lost 3 bases at V and 4 bases at J; junction bases unmatched: 5. In germline, CDR1 is LNHDA, CDR2 SQIVND (reference sequence). This CDR3 comprises 16 residues. The CDR3 DNA, read in part, is TGTGCCAGTAGTATCTCCAGGACAGGGGGCACCGGGGAG. Protein: CASSISRTGGTGE. The full CDR3 protein is CASSISRTGGTGELFF.

At least ten counts were recorded for this clone. The read ends 3 residues shy of where the CDR3 ends; the end is completed using the germline J gene. This chain joins TRBV14 and TRBJ1-1, with D hard to call. V was trimmed by 4 bases and J by 1 base, leaving 16 bases between them. Germline lookup yields CDR1 SGHDN and CDR2 FVKESK. The length of the CDR3 is 16 residues. CDR3 DNA (partial): TGTGCCAGCAGCCCCATCCGGGTAAACCAGAACACTGAA. It translates to CASSPIRVNQNTE. Given in full, the CDR3 is CASSPIRVNQNTEAFF.

Many counts were recorded for this clone. The read ends 3 residues before the CDR3 terminus; that terminus is restored from the germline J gene. This chain uses TRBV5-1 with TRBJ2-3, with 9 bases aligning to TRBD2. V was pared by 7 bases and J by 2 bases, with 11 bases of the junction left unmatched. The CDR3 length is 16 residues. Germline V lookup: CDR1 SGHRS, CDR2 YFSETQ. CDR3 DNA (partial): TGCGCCAGCTCCCATTTAGCGGGGGTCCTCACAGATACG. It is translated as CASSHLAGVLTDT. The whole CDR3 sequence is CASSHLAGVLTDTQYF.

In the case of this clone: The CDR3 end falls 3 residues outside the read, so it is completed with the germline J gene. This chain connects TRBV19 to TRBJ1-1, with D possibly being TRBD1 (5 bases). The CDR3 runs 15 residues. The germline V gene has CDR1 LNHDA and CDR2 SQIVND (reference sequence). The V and J ends lost 4 bases and 3 bases respectively, with 15 bases between them. CDR3 bases read: TGTGCCAGTAGTAGACTCGCCCCGGGGGACACTGAA. Residues: CASSRLAPGDTE. The whole CDR3 sequence reads CASSRLAPGDTEAFF.

This clone came up a few times. The sequenced fragment ends 3 residues before the CDR3 boundary, so the rest is inferred from the germline J gene. This chain connects TRBV2 to TRBJ2-5; 9 bases are shared with TRBD1. The CDR3 contains 14 residues. V was clipped by 4 bases and J by 4 bases; unmatched bases: 4. Per the germline V gene, CDR1 is SNHLY and CDR2 is FYNNEI. CDR3 DNA, as far as it was read: TGTGCCAGCAGTGGGGACAGGGTACTAGAGACC. It specifies CASSGDRVLET. The whole CDR3 reads CASSGDRVLETQYF.

This clone was found many times. Coverage ceases 3 residues before the CDR3 finishes, and the germline J gene fills in the end. The genes are TRBV30 and TRBJ1-1, with unresolved D. The CDR3 length is 14 residues. The V gene's germline CDR1 is GTSNPN and CDR2 SVGIG (reference sequence). V dropped 4 bases and J dropped 7 bases, with 19 bases sitting between them. The sequenced CDR3 bases are TGTGCCTGGACTAACTCTCCTCGGGGAGGTGAA. It yields the protein CAWTNSPRGGE. The whole CDR3 sequence is CAWTNSPRGGEAFF.

This clone was seen only a few times. The read halts 3 residues ahead of the CDR3 end, with the missing end drawn from the germline J gene. The rearrangement joins TRBV19 to TRBJ1-5; a weak D match, TRBD1 (6 bases). CDR3 size: 14 residues. Trimming removed 3 bases from V and 1 base from J, with 7 bases in between. Germline loops: CDR1 LNHDA, CDR2 SQIVND (reference sequence). The CDR3 region is CASSITGSNQPQHF. The covered CDR3 bases are TGTGCCAGTAGTATTACAGGGAGCAATCAGCCC. Combining the CDR3 with reference TRBV19 and TRBJ1-5 gives the whole variable domain DGGITQSPKYLFRKEGQNVTLSCEQNLNHDAMYWYRQDPGQGLRLIYYSQIVNDFQKGDIAEGYSVSREKKESFPLTVTSAQKNPTAFYLCASSITGSNQPQHFGDGTRLSIL.

In its sample, this clone was seen many times. The sequenced fragment ends 3 residues before the CDR3 boundary, so the rest is inferred from the germline J gene. In the same sample, other DNA sequences code for this CDR3. V gene TRBV7-8 combines with J gene TRBJ2-5; 12 bases map to TRBD2. J was trimmed by 5 bases and V by 1 base; bases with no gene match: 8. This CDR3 region has 17 residues. The germline V gene has CDR1 SGHVS and CDR2 FQNEAQ. CDR3 protein: CASSLGLAGGPGETQYF. The CDR3 bases that were read are TGTGCCAGCAGCTTAGGGCTAGCGGGGGGGCCGGGTGAGACC.